What follows describes a single TCR beta chain. The entry originates in a study of blood T cell repertoires in COVID-19. Turning to the study itself: The United States, Italy and Spain provided the acute and convalescent COVID-19 samples. T cells, B-cell-depleted T cells, or PBMCs provided the cDNA or gDNA that served as material.

Authors' data handling: Amplification of reference gene primers provided the estimated nucleated cell counts. Here immunoSEQ multiplex PCR was the method, and the copy in TCRdb shows in-frame clones only, minus some. The DNA gave D and trimming, while V, J and clone size come from that table. In the table there are about 120,000 clones, 79% of which are singletons. This sequence originates from a woman aged 80 or over with acute or convalescent COVID-19. Sequenced sample: peripheral blood.

CDR3 amino acids: CASSSGSRKDTQYF. In DNA, the CDR3 is TGTGCCAGCTCGAGCGGGAGTAGGAAAGATACGCAGTATTTT. V usage is TRBV6-5 and J usage is TRBJ2-3; 8 positions agree with TRBD2. V trimming: 8 bases; J trimming: 5 bases; junction bases outside the gene matches: 9. Germline values: CDR1 MNHEY, CDR2 SVGAGI. CDR3 size: 14 residues.